The entry that follows covers one TCR beta chain sequence. Its specific antigen is unknown. Base-call qualities are not available, and no considerably larger clone is one nucleotide away. This sample is drawn from a study of blood T cell repertoires in COVID-19 (dated by TCRdb to the early 2020s). Background for the entire study: Collaborator samples came from the United States, Italy and Spain and covered acute and convalescent phases of COVID-19. HLA class I and class II types, where available, came from metadata supplied by the sample provider rather than from assay-based typing. A freely available public database, intended as a resource for researchers studying the immune response to SARS-CoV-2, is where the repertoires were released. Deeply sampled blood TCRbeta repertoires from subjects exposed to, actively infected with, or recovered from COVID-19 were included in the dataset. Sample metadata almost always included a de-identified subject ID, COVID-19 status, age in years and sex. The material from the prospective study consisted of cDNA or gDNA derived from T cells, B-cell-depleted T cells, or PBMCs. Samples came from the ongoing ImmuneRACE study (first 160 participants) plus 1,254 subjects from 6 global collaborators. What the study reported, not specific to this receptor: The quantity of clinical and demographic metadata differed by source and by participant and was supplied without curation.

Relative to germline, V is 5 bases shorter and J is 1 base shorter, with 8 bases between their ends. Counted from cysteine to phenylalanine, this CDR3 has 13 amino acids. Solely the CDR3 DNA is kept, with 39 bases framed from the first base. CDR1 and CDR2 were assigned from the germline V gene (reference sequence) as MNHEY and SMNVEV. In the prospective study, participants were about 18 to 95 years old, resided in 25 or so geographic areas of the United States, and were enrolled through a virtual design. In the prospective study, cohorts were assigned on the basis of participant-reported clinical history obtained from a screening survey and a study questionnaire. For ImmuneRACE Cohort 3, a participant was defined as recovered based on two consecutive negative NP/OP PCR tests, clearance by a healthcare professional, or resolution of symptoms. In the prospective study, mobile phlebotomists collected whole blood, serum and a nasopharyngeal or oropharyngeal swab from each participant. Prospective study participants could optionally give additional blood draws and questionnaires over an approximately 2-month period. Before DNA extraction, prospective study blood samples were shipped either frozen or at room temperature.

The immunoSEQ Assay, a bias-controlled multiplex PCR, was used to amplify TCRbeta CDR3 regions from genomic DNA. Per the source publication's procedure: The number of nucleated cells in each sample was estimated from the amplification of reference gene primers within the assay. To quantify the absolute abundance of each unique TCRbeta CDR3 rearrangement, sequence reads were collapsed and filtered. Productive Simpson clonality was computed per sample as the square root of Simpson's diversity index over productive rearrangements. TCRdb holds this immuneACCESS table with in-frame rearrangements only. Some clones are missing; in checked studies, unresolved V genes explain under half, and the rest has no known cause. V, J and clone size are those of that table, while D and trimming were read from the DNA. Recorded for this sample are 250,000 to 350,000 clones; about 87% of them occurred a single time. The ten largest clones capture about 3% of the sample.

Recombination joined TRBV27 with TRBJ2-5, with TRBD2 tentatively as D gene (5 bases match). Sequenced input: PBMCs or T cells enriched from blood (not recorded which). The receptor's source is a woman aged 45-65 years who had recovered from COVID-19. The nucleotides read TGTGCCAGCAGTACGGACTTCCAAGAGACCCAGTACTTC. Its protein reads: CASSTDFQETQYF.